A single sample gave rise to the 30 T cell receptor beta chains below, sequenced in a study of patients and donors after allogeneic stem cell transplantation. Via MiXCR, TCRdb re-called the RT-PCR reads, giving one row per CDR3 protein. The repertoire holds about a million distinct CDR3 sequences, approximately 19% seen once, with around 6% in the top ten. The sequencing sample was made of blood, either unsorted or a sorted T cell fraction (not recorded which). The receptors come from a human donor who was either an allogeneic HSCT recipient or a stem cell or donor lymphocyte infusion donor (not recorded which). It is not recorded whose cells these are; they may come from a transplant donor.

A few counts support this clonotype. The gene calls are TRBV20-1 and TRBJ2-2; 7 bases map to TRBD1. Germline V gene data show CDR1 as DFQATT and CDR2 as SNEGSKA (reference sequence). V trimming: 6 bases; J trimming: 1 base; junction bases outside the gene matches: 5. This CDR3 comprises 14 residues. The CDR3 reads CSAPTGLNTGELFF. In DNA, the CDR3 is TGCAGTGCGCCGACAGGGCTGAACACCGGGGAGCTGTTTTTT.

The CDR3 nucleotides are TGTGCCACTAACCCAAGAAGCACAGATACGCAGTATTTT. Its translation: CATNPRSTDTQYF. This sequence joins TRBV7-8 and TRBJ2-3, with no clear D. Trimming removed 10 bases from V and 0 bases from J, with 11 bases in between. The CDR3 totals 13 residues. CDR1 and CDR2 (germline): SGHVS, FQNEAQ.

V gene TRBV12-3 or TRBV12-4 combines with J gene TRBJ2-5; D possibly corresponds to TRBD2 (6 bases). CDR3 size: 16 residues. V lost 4 bases and J lost 7, with 22 bases in between. DNA for the CDR3: TGTGCCAGCAGTTCCGCGCGGGACTCGGGGGATGGGACCCAGTACTTC. Protein sequence: CASSSARDSGDGTQYF.

This clonotype was found a few times. The chain uses TRBV2 and TRBJ1-2, with 7 bases matching TRBD1. CDR3 length: 15 residues. V lost 5 bases to trimming and J lost 4 bases; unmatched junction nucleotides: 10. CDR1 SNHLY and CDR2 FYNNEI come from the germline V gene. The CDR3 nucleotides are TGTGCCAGCAGTCGAGACAGGGAAGTATCCTATGGCTACACCTTC. This encodes CASSRDREVSYGYTF.

This clonotype was observed a few times. V gene TRBV20-1 combines with J gene TRBJ2-2, with TRBD2 matching over 14 bases. With 4 bases clipped from V and 6 bases from J, the junction kept 1 base outside the gene matches. The length of the CDR3 is 14 residues. From germline, CDR1 is DFQATT and CDR2 SNEGSKA (reference sequence). The CDR3: CSATGLAGAGELFF. CDR3 nucleotides: TGCAGTGCTACGGGACTAGCGGGAGCCGGGGAGCTGTTTTTT.

The chain uses TRBV20-1 and TRBJ2-7; perhaps TRBD1 as D (5 bases). The V and J ends lost 1 base and 4 bases respectively, with 14 bases between them. Germline CDR1 reads DFQATT; CDR2 reads SNEGSKA (reference sequence). The CDR3 totals 14 residues. The CDR3 protein is CSARGVRVGYEQYF. The DNA for the CDR3 is TGCAGTGCTAGAGGAGTCAGGGTCGGATACGAGCAGTACTTC.

In this sample, this clonotype turned up a few times. J is TRBJ2-2 and V is TRBV15, with TRBD2 matching over 8 bases. Trimming cost V 5 bases and J 4 bases; bases outside gene matches: 6. This CDR3 is 15 amino acids long. From germline, CDR1 is LNHNV and CDR2 YYDKDF (reference sequence). For the CDR3, the DNA is TGTGCCACCAGCCGCCGAGCGGGGGTCACCGGGGAGCTGTTTTTT. Protein product: CATSRRAGVTGELFF.

This clonotype was detected many times. The V gene is TRBV24-1, the J gene TRBJ2-3, with TRBD2 matching over 15 bases. The ends lost 4 bases at V and 9 bases at J; junction bases unmatched: 4. The CDR3 runs to 15 residues. CDR1 is KGHDR and CDR2 is SFDVKD in the germline V gene. Here the CDR3 reads CATSESGLAGGTQYF. CDR3 DNA: TGTGCCACCAGTGAATCCGGACTAGCGGGAGGGACGCAGTATTTT.

This clonotype was seen repeatedly, ten times or more. The chain uses TRBV18 and TRBJ2-1, with D unresolved. Trimming pared 0 bases from V and 4 bases from J, leaving 4 bases between. CDR1 is KGHSH, CDR2 LQKENI, per germline. The CDR3 has 13 residues. CDR3 nucleotide sequence: TGTGCCAGCTCACCACCCAGTTACAATGAGCAGTTCTTC. It yields the protein CASSPPSYNEQFF. The full variable domain, with the rest looked up from reference TRBV18 and TRBJ2-1, is NAGVMQNPRHLVRRRGQEARLRCSPMKGHSHVYWYRQLPEEGLKFMVYLQKENIIDESGMPKERFSAEFPKEGPSILRIQQVVRGDSAAYFCASSPPSYNEQFFGPGTRLTVL.

V gene TRBV29-1 combines with J gene TRBJ2-5, with D tentatively TRBD2 (6 bases). The ends were cut back, 6 bases at V and 4 bases at J, with 24 bases in the middle. Germline CDR1 and CDR2: SQVTM and ANQGSEA. There are 16 residues in the CDR3. The CDR3 loop reads CSVPARGGMRRETQYF. The CDR3 bases are TGCAGCGTGCCTGCGAGGGGCGGGATGAGGCGAGAGACCCAGTACTTC.

A remark on this clonotype: This likely comes from a read error, as the CDR3 has no conserved phenylalanine or tryptophan at its end. V and J are TRBV4-3 and TRBJ1-1; TRBD1 matches at 10 bases. Per the germline V gene, CDR1 is LGHNA and CDR2 is YSLEER. The V segment lost 0 bases and the J segment 4 bases; nucleotides outside the gene matches: 5. The CDR3 contains 16 residues. CDR3 in DNA: TGCGCCAGCAGCCAAGATCTAGGGACAGGGGTCACTGAAGCTTTCCTT. Translating gives CASSQDLGTGVTEAFL.

The V call is TRBV5-1, the J call TRBJ2-1; D may be TRBD1 (7 bases). The V and J ends lost 0 bases and 6 bases respectively, with 19 bases between them. Germline V gives CDR1 SGHRS, CDR2 YFSETQ. The CDR3 consists of 17 residues. The CDR3 bases are TGCGCCAGCAGCTTGGCCAGGGGGGTAGGGGTAGCCAATGAGCAGTTCTTC. Its translation is CASSLARGVGVANEQFF.

Here the CDR3 DNA reads TGTGCCAGCAGCGTAGAGGTAAATGAGCAGTTCTTC. This translates into CASSVEVNEQFF. J is TRBJ2-1 and V is TRBV9; no clear D gene. There are 12 residues in the CDR3. Germline V lookup: CDR1 SGDLS, CDR2 YYNGEE. V was shortened by 0 bases and J by 7 bases, with 5 bases between the two germline ends.

This clonotype was counted a few times. The rearrangement joins TRBV5-5 to TRBJ2-7, with a possible D match to TRBD1 (6 bases). V was shortened by 4 bases and J by 1 base, with 15 bases between the two germline ends. The germline V gene encodes CDR1 SGHKS and CDR2 YYEKEE (reference sequence). The CDR3 has 15 amino acids. CDR3 DNA sequence: TGTGCCAGCAGCGAGTCCCTCGACAGGTCCTACGAGCAGTACTTC. Protein product: CASSESLDRSYEQYF.

This clonotype was counted between two and nine times. This chain connects TRBV20-1 to TRBJ1-1, with 7 bases identical to TRBD1. With V trimmed by 4 bases and J by 4 bases, 12 bases remained unmatched. Germline CDR1 DFQATT, CDR2 SNEGSKA (reference sequence). The CDR3 spans 15 residues. The CDR3 DNA reads as TGCAGTGCTACCTCTGGGAGGGGGCTTGGCACTGAAGCTTTCTTT. This codes for CSATSGRGLGTEAFF.

This clonotype was seen a handful of times. The chain joins TRBV12-5 to TRBJ2-1; 14 bases line up with TRBD2. The V and J ends lost 3 bases and 8 bases, in that order; junction bases with no gene match: 6. Germline V gives CDR1 LGHNT, CDR2 FRNRAP. The CDR3 spans 16 residues. The CDR3 loop reads CASGFGTSGGTDEQFF. In DNA form, the CDR3 reads TGTGCTAGTGGTTTCGGGACTAGCGGGGGTACAGATGAGCAGTTCTTC. Full variable domain (missing parts from reference TRBV12-5 and TRBJ2-1): DARVTQTPRHKVTEMGQEVTMRCQPILGHNTVFWYRQTMMQGLELLAYFRNRAPLDDSGMPKDRFSAEMPDATLATLKIQPSEPRDSAVYFCASGFGTSGGTDEQFFGPGTRLTVL.

The rearrangement links TRBV20-1 to TRBJ2-1, with a weak D call TRBD2 (5 bases). Trimming took 4 bases from V and 7 from J, leaving 17 bases between them. CDR3 length: 14 residues. CDR1 is DFQATT and CDR2 is SNEGSKA in the germline V gene (reference sequence). The CDR3 DNA reads TGCAGTGCTATCGGACTCCGCCCGGGAAATGAGCAGTTCTTC. Translation gives CSAIGLRPGNEQFF.

The V gene is TRBV19, the J gene TRBJ2-1; D may be TRBD1 (6 bases). The CDR3 has 15 amino acids. The ends were cut back, 6 bases at V and 0 bases at J, with 12 bases in the middle. Germline V gives CDR1 LNHDA, CDR2 SQIVND (reference sequence). The CDR3 nucleotides are TGTGCCAGTAGCCCAGACAGGCTCTCCTACAATGAGCAGTTCTTC. This sequence encodes CASSPDRLSYNEQFF.

This clonotype was recorded a few times. This chain connects TRBV7-2 to TRBJ2-7, with D uncertain. Per the germline V gene, CDR1 is SGHTA and CDR2 is FQGNSA. The CDR3 is made up of 15 amino acids. Trimming stripped 3 bases from V and 6 bases from J, with 18 bases between. DNA for the CDR3: TGTGCCAGCAGCTTCATGAGACGCGCCCTTTCCGAGCAGTACTTC. Its translation: CASSFMRRALSEQYF.

V usage is TRBV2 and J usage is TRBJ1-1; D gene uncertain. Germline V gene data show CDR1 as SNHLY and CDR2 as FYNNEI. V shed 4 bases and J shed 3 bases, with 12 bases lying between them. CDR3 length equals 14 residues. CDR3 nucleotide sequence: TGTGCCAGCAGTGGGAGTGACGGATACACTGAAGCTTTCTTT. Its translation: CASSGSDGYTEAFF.

This chain links TRBV12-5 with TRBJ1-1; 7 nucleotides line up with TRBD1. This CDR3 comprises 13 residues. The germline gives CDR1 LGHNT, CDR2 FRNRAP. V lost 7 bases, J lost 4 bases, and 6 bases stayed unmatched. The CDR3 region has the DNA TGTGCTAGTGCCCTCGACAGGGTCACTGAAGCTTTCTTT. It is translated as CASALDRVTEAFF. Filled out from reference TRBV12-5 and TRBJ1-1, the complete variable domain reads DARVTQTPRHKVTEMGQEVTMRCQPILGHNTVFWYRQTMMQGLELLAYFRNRAPLDDSGMPKDRFSAEMPDATLATLKIQPSEPRDSAVYFCASALDRVTEAFFGQGTRLTVV.

The V gene is TRBV28, the J gene TRBJ2-3; 9 nucleotides match TRBD2. Germline CDR1 reads MDHEN; CDR2 reads SYDVKM. The V gene end was trimmed by 3 bases and the J gene end by 1 base; junction bases not matched to a gene: 2. The CDR3 length is 15 residues. The CDR3 DNA follows: TGTGCCAGCAGTTTTCGGACTAGCGGCACAGATACGCAGTATTTT. This gives the protein CASSFRTSGTDTQYF.

The rearrangement links TRBV2 to TRBJ2-7; 12 nucleotides align to TRBD2. The CDR3 sequence is 16 residues long. V shed 3 bases and J 3 bases; nucleotides not matched to a gene: 6. The V gene's germline CDR1 is SNHLY and CDR2 FYNNEI. The CDR3 bases are TGTGCCAGCAGTGATCCCGGACTAGCGGGGTACTACGAGCAGTACTTC. Its translation is CASSDPGLAGYYEQYF.

This clonotype was seen many times. The J gene is TRBJ2-1, the V gene TRBV12-3 or TRBV12-4, with unresolved D. Trimming pared 6 bases from V and 5 bases from J, leaving 5 bases between. This CDR3 has 11 residues. CDR3 sequence: CASRPDNEQFF. The CDR3 DNA reads as TGTGCCAGCAGACCAGACAATGAGCAGTTCTTC.

This chain joins TRBV5-1 and TRBJ2-7; unclear D gene. V was cut by 1 base and J by 6 bases, with 8 bases left in between. Germline V CDR1 and CDR2: SGHRS, YFSETQ. CDR3 size: 12 residues. The CDR3 here is CASSLSGLEQYF. The CDR3 nucleotides are TGCGCCAGCAGCTTGTCCGGGCTCGAGCAGTACTTC.

Only a few counts were recorded for this clonotype. The J gene is TRBJ2-7, the V gene TRBV24-1; D call uncertain. Trimming cost V 3 bases and J 1 base, with 12 bases left between them. The CDR3 loop spans 15 amino acids. Germline-derived CDR1 and CDR2 are KGHDR and SFDVKD. CDR3 sequence: CATSDAPSPSYEQYF. The CDR3 nucleotides read TGTGCCACCAGTGATGCCCCCTCCCCATCCTACGAGCAGTACTTC.

This sequence joins TRBV12-3 or TRBV12-4 and TRBJ1-2; TRBD1 agrees at 7 bases. The CDR3 sequence is 15 residues long. The V gene end was trimmed by 5 bases and the J gene end by 7 bases; junction bases not matched to a gene: 13. CDR3 bases: TGTGCCAGCAGTCTCAAGAAGGGGGCGCTTGGTGGCTACACCTTC. It is translated as CASSLKKGALGGYTF.

CDR3 loop: CASGLTGAFF. Here the CDR3 DNA reads TGTGCCAGCGGCTTGACGGGAGCTTTCTTT. The rearrangement joins TRBV28 to TRBJ1-1; D remains ambiguous. This CDR3 comprises 10 residues. Germline V lookup: CDR1 MDHEN, CDR2 SYDVKM. Trimming pared 8 bases from V and 10 bases from J, leaving 11 bases between.

The V and J genes are TRBV10-3 and TRBJ1-5; D is uncertain. Trimming stripped 0 bases from V and 6 bases from J, with 9 bases between. Germline V gives CDR1 ENHRY, CDR2 SYGVKD. The CDR3 length is 14 residues. The CDR3: CAISESILSQPQHF. CDR3 DNA: TGTGCCATCAGTGAGTCAATCTTAAGTCAGCCCCAGCATTTT.

This clonotype was counted once. The gene calls are TRBV11-1 and TRBJ1-3; D is perhaps TRBD1 (5 bases). Germline-derived CDR1 and CDR2 are SGHAT and FQDESV (reference sequence). There are 18 residues in the CDR3. Deletions cut 0 bases from V and 4 bases from J, with 19 bases between. The CDR3 DNA is TGTGCCAGCAGCTTAGCGATAAAGCCCCCGACAGACGGAAACACCATATATTTT. This gives the protein CASSLAIKPPTDGNTIYF.